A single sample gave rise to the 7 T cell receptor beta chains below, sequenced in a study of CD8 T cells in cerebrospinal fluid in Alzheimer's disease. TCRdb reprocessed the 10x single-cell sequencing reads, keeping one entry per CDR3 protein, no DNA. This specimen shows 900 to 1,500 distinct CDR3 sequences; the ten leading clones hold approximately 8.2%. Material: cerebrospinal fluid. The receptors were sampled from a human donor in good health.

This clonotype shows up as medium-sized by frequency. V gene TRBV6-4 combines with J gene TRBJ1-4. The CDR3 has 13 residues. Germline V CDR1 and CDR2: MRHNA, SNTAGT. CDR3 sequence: CASSDSPGEKLFF.

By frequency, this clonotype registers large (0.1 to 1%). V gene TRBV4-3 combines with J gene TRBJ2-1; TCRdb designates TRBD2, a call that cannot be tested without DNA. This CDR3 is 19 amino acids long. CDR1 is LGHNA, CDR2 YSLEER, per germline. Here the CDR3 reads CASSLYYSSGSPGDNEQFF.

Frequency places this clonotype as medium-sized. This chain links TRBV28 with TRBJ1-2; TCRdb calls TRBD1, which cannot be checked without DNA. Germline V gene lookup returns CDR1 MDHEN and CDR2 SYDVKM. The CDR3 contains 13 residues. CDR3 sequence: CTVWDGASRGYTF.

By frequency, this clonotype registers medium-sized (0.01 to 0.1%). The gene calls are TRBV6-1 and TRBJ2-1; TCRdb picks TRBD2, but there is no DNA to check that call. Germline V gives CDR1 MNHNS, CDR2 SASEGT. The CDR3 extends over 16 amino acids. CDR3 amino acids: CASSDLAWSSYNEQFF.

CDR3 amino acids: CASSPSLGQGTNSPLHF. V gene TRBV25-1 combines with J gene TRBJ1-6; TCRdb lists TRBD1, though no DNA is available to test this call. CDR3 size: 17 residues. Germline CDR1 MGHDK, CDR2 SYGVNS.

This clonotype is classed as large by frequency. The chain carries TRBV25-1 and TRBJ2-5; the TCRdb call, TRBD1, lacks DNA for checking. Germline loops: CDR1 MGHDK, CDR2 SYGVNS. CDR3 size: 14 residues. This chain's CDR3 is CASSQRGGTETQYF.

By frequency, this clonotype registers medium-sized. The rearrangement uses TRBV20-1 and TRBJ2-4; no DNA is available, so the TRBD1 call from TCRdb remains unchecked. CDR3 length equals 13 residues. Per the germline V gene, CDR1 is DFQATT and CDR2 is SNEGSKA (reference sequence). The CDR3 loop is CSAIGGPKNIQYF.